This T cell receptor (beta chain) was captured in a study of control samples from healthy donors and cancer patients. In germline, CDR1 is KGHSH, CDR2 LQKENI. The CDR3 spans 18 residues. The V segment lost 2 bases and the J segment 5 bases; nucleotides outside the gene matches: 7. This clone came up once. Profiling relied on immunoSEQ multiplex PCR, and the TCRdb table lists in-frame clones only, not all of them. Here the sample spans around 150,000 clones, 80% to 90% being singletons. This clonotype was sampled from a man aged 25 to 45 in good health. V usage is TRBV18 and J usage is TRBJ2-2; 14 positions agree with TRBD2. Source material: blood. Written as DNA, the CDR3 is TGTGCCAGCTCACCAACCCCCGGGACTAGCGGGGGAACCGGGGAGCTGTTTTTT. As protein: CASSPTPGTSGGTGELFF. The entire variable domain, with the rest obtained from reference TRBV18 and TRBJ2-2, is as follows: NAGVMQNPRHLVRRRGQEARLRCSPMKGHSHVYWYRQLPEEGLKFMVYLQKENIIDESGMPKERFSAEFPKEGPSILRIQQVVRGDSAAYFCASSPTPGTSGGTGELFFGEGSRLTVL.